The sequence of this TCR beta chain was determined in a study of T cell responses to AZD1222 COVID-19 vaccine. For this clone: Its antigen remains unknown.

TCRdb's table, derived via immunoSEQ multiplex PCR, lists solely in-frame clones and lacks some. The repertoire holds fewer than 150,000 clones, with roughly 91% as singletons. Germline V gene lookup returns CDR1 LGHDT and CDR2 YNNKEL (reference sequence). The V end lost 1 base, the J end lost 1 base, and 10 bases lay between the germline ends. There are 15 residues in the CDR3. Study-wide findings and caveats: Nearly half of the spike-specific TCRs reportedly recognize variant regions that carry no mutations. Researchers report vaccine-associated CD4 TCRs spanning spike, with dominance at 160-218 and 743-854. Baseline serostatus was positive in only six or seven AZD1222 recipients. Females made up more of the donors, who were largely white British, and clonal diversity may have come out too low.

This clonotype was sampled from an adult in good health. The source was peripheral blood, collected on day 0 of AZD1222 vaccination. The chain uses TRBV3-1 (or the pseudogene TRBV3-2) and TRBJ2-5; unclear D gene. Here the CDR3 reads CASSQVRGGQETQYF. For the CDR3, the DNA is TGTGCCAGCAGCCAAGTCCGCGGCGGCCAAGAGACCCAGTACTTC.